Listed below are T cell receptor beta chains from one sample, sequenced in a study of cytomegalovirus exposure and HLA in healthy donors. Clones were sequenced by immunoSEQ multiplex PCR, and TCRdb holds only the in-frame ones, with some missing. Altogether about 240,000 clones are present, 75% to 85% being singletons, with the ten largest covering approximately 8.4%. The sequenced sample consisted of PBMCs. These receptors were taken from a woman in her sixties or seventies in good health and CMV-seropositive. Both conserved end residues are part of each CDR3. A D gene is named only where the DNA matches it firmly. Not every row has a clone size; where given, it reads once, few, many or a size class.

clone_size	j_call	v_call	d_call	cdr3_nt	cdr3_aa
few	TRBJ2-7	TRBV6-1	.	TGTGCCACCGCTACAGGTCCCGGCTACGAGCAGTACTTC	CATATGPGYEQYF
.	TRBJ2-5	TRBV7-2	.	TGTGCCAGCAGCTTAGTCCCACAAGAGACCCAGTACTTC	CASSLVPQETQYF
few	TRBJ2-7	TRBV11-2	.	TGTGCCAGCAGCTTGGACTACTTCGAGCAGTACTTC	CASSLDYFEQYF
few	TRBJ2-1	TRBV5-4	TRBD2	TGTGCCAGCAGCCAAGGTCTAGCGGGAGTCCCCGACAATGAGCAGTTCTTC	CASSQGLAGVPDNEQFF
.	TRBJ2-3	TRBV4-1	TRBD2	TGCGCCAGCAGCCAAGACTCCCCTAGCGGGAGGGATTTTGGGGTATATACGCAGTATTTT	CASSQDSPSGRDFGVYTQYF
.	TRBJ2-5	TRBV4-1	TRBD2	TGCGCCAGCAGCCAAGCCCGACTAGCGGGGTTGGGGGAGACCCAGTACTTC	CASSQARLAGLGETQYF
.	TRBJ2-2	TRBV4-1	TRBD2	TGCGCCAGCAGCTTGTTCCCCAGCGGGAGAGTCGCCGGGGAGCTGTTTTTT	CASSLFPSGRVAGELFF
.	TRBJ2-1	TRBV9	.	TGTGCCAGCAGCCCCCTCAGCTCCTACAATGAGCAGTTCTTC	CASSPLSSYNEQFF
.	TRBJ2-5	TRBV19	TRBD2	TGTGCCAGTAGTTTGGGGGGGTACCAAGAGACCCAGTACTTC	CASSLGGYQETQYF
.	TRBJ2-1	TRBV18	TRBD2	TGTGCCAGCTCACCGGCCCTAGCGGTTGTGGTCAATGAGCAGTTCTTC	CASSPALAVVVNEQFF
.	TRBJ1-2	TRBV28	TRBD1	TGTGCCAGCAGTCCGGGACAGGTGTATGGCTACACCTTC	CASSPGQVYGYTF
.	TRBJ2-7	TRBV4-1	.	TGCGCCAGCAGCCAAGTATACTCCTACGAGCAGTACTTC	CASSQVYSYEQYF
.	TRBJ1-3	TRBV5-1	.	TGCGCCAGCAGCGACGGAGGGCACGGAAACACCATATATTTT	CASSDGGHGNTIYF
.	TRBJ1-1	TRBV2	.	TGTGCCCGCCTGAGGGGGGGGATGATGAACACTGAAGCTTTCTTT	CARLRGGMMNTEAFF
.	TRBJ1-4	TRBV11-2	TRBD1	TGTGCCAGCAGCCGCACAGGGGGCAGGAATGAAAAACTGTTTTTT	CASSRTGGRNEKLFF
.	TRBJ2-1	TRBV5-1	TRBD2	TGCGCCAGCAGCTTAACTAGCGGCGGGAATGAGCAGTTCTTC	CASSLTSGGNEQFF